The 29 T cell receptor beta chains presented below share a single source sample, sequenced in a study of metastatic and nonmetastatic thyroid tumors. Through MiXCR, TCRdb re-clonotyped the PCR reads. The sample contains thousands of clones, about a third of which appear only once. All patients reached thyroid surgery having received no treatment beforehand. Material: adjacent normal tissue. The receptor set was obtained from a female donor with papillary thyroid cancer or a benign thyroid nodule (not recorded which). Some clones in this sample may be carry-over from other donors' samples.

By proportion, this clone is medium-sized (0.01 to 0.1%). The CDR3 region is CASSHPNEKLFF. DNA of the CDR3: TGTGCCAGCAGCCACCCAAATGAAAAACTGTTTTTT. This sequence joins TRBV3-1 and TRBJ1-4; no definite D call. Trimming shortened V by 3 bases and J by 5 bases, and 4 bases separated the two germline ends. CDR3 length: 12 residues. Germline lookup yields CDR1 LGHDT and CDR2 YNNKEL (reference sequence).

This clone has just a few counts. This chain uses TRBV6-1 with TRBJ2-5, with 9 nucleotides matching TRBD2. This CDR3 is built from 15 residues. V gave up 7 bases and J gave up 5 bases; unmatched junction bases: 11. Germline V CDR1 and CDR2: MNHNS, SASEGT. CDR3 region: CASIWTSASSETQYF. The CDR3 DNA is TGTGCCAGCATATGGACTAGCGCCTCTTCGGAGACCCAGTACTTC.

This chain links TRBV12-3 or TRBV12-4 with TRBJ2-7; 8 nucleotides align to TRBD1. Trimming took 6 bases from V and 1 from J; bases not matched to a gene: 11. This CDR3 contains 16 residues. The DNA for the CDR3 is TGTGCCAGCAGCCAACTGGGACAGGCAGCTTCCTACGAGCAGTACTTC. This translates into CASSQLGQAASYEQYF.

As regards this clone: Different DNA sequences within this sample yield the same CDR3. This chain joins TRBV7-2 and TRBJ2-2, with D possibly being TRBD1 (6 bases). Trimming left V 1 base short and J 4 bases short, with 10 bases between. Germline values: CDR1 SGHTA, CDR2 FQGNSA. This CDR3 region has 15 residues. The CDR3 loop is CASSLVGAVTGELFF. CDR3 DNA sequence: TGTGCCAGCAGCTTAGTGGGGGCCGTCACCGGGGAGCTGTTTTTT.

This clone was counted only a few times. V and J are TRBV6-6 and TRBJ1-2; perhaps TRBD1 as D (6 bases). There are 15 residues in the CDR3. V shed 2 bases and J shed 3 bases, with 13 bases lying between them. The V gene's germline CDR1 is MNHNY and CDR2 SVGAGI (reference sequence). This CDR3 is CASSYGNRVDYGYTF. CDR3 DNA: TGTGCCAGCAGTTACGGGAACAGGGTGGACTATGGCTACACCTTC.

The chain employs TRBV25-1 and TRBJ1-2, with a weak D call TRBD1 (6 bases). The germline CDR1 and CDR2 sequences are MGHDK and SYGVNS. The CDR3 totals 14 residues. Between the trimmed V and J ends, which lost 4 bases and 0 bases, there was a span of 9 bases. The CDR3 is CASSGRDTNYGYTF. DNA of the CDR3: TGTGCCAGCAGTGGCCGGGACACTAACTATGGCTACACCTTC.

The rearrangement uses TRBV6-1 and TRBJ2-7, with 7 bases that match TRBD1. The length of the CDR3 is 15 residues. The junction had 22 bases not matched to a gene; V was cut back by 11 bases and J by 9 bases. The V gene's germline CDR1 is MNHNS and CDR2 SASEGT. This CDR3 is CAGKGQAEAEVAQYF. DNA for the CDR3: TGTGCCGGCAAAGGACAGGCAGAAGCTGAGGTCGCGCAGTACTTC.

The CDR3: CASSSLGAGDVGELFF. The CDR3 coding sequence is TGTGCCAGCAGCTCGCTGGGAGCGGGAGACGTCGGGGAGCTGTTTTTT. This chain links TRBV7-8 with TRBJ2-2; 8 nucleotides match TRBD2. V shed 4 bases and J 7 bases; nucleotides not matched to a gene: 11. The CDR3 sequence is 16 residues long. The germline V gene encodes CDR1 SGHVS and CDR2 FQNEAQ.

Comment on this clone: At one of its ends the junction is not consistent with the germline gene, which may arise from a read error. The rearrangement joins TRBV27 to TRBJ2-6, with D possibly being TRBD1 (5 bases). The CDR3 runs 17 residues. The germline V gene encodes CDR1 MNHEY and CDR2 SMNVEV (reference sequence). The CDR3 is CARSTLRSSSGANDLTF. The DNA of the CDR3 is TGTGCCAGAAGTACCCTCCGCTCGAGCTCTGGGGCCAACGACCTGACTTTC.

The CDR3 nucleotides are TGTGCCTGGAGTCCCGGGACAGGCAGCACAGATACGCAGTATTTT. Residues: CAWSPGTGSTDTQYF. The chain is built from TRBV30 and TRBJ2-3; 8 bases are shared with TRBD1. The CDR3 is 15 residues long. V dropped 2 bases and J dropped 0; count of bases not matched to a gene: 4. CDR1 GTSNPN and CDR2 SVGIG come from the germline V gene (reference sequence).

In nucleotides, the CDR3 is TGCAGTGCTAGAGGGACGGCGGACGCCAATGAGCAGTTCTTC. Translated: CSARGTADANEQFF. This chain uses TRBV20-1 with TRBJ2-1; no clear D gene. The CDR3 has 14 residues. The V end lost 1 base, the J end lost 6 bases, and 13 bases lay between the germline ends. Germline V CDR1 and CDR2: DFQATT, SNEGSKA (reference sequence).

The genes are TRBV7-2 and TRBJ2-5; 9 bases match TRBD1. The CDR3 loop spans 15 amino acids. Unmatched junction bases numbered 4, after V lost 1 base and J lost 4 bases. Germline V gives CDR1 SGHTA, CDR2 FQGNSA. The CDR3 nucleotides are TGTGCCAGCAGCTTAGGGGGACAGGGAAGAGAGACCCAGTACTTC. Translation: CASSLGGQGRETQYF.

This chain links TRBV7-9 with TRBJ2-1, with D unresolved. The CDR3 runs to 14 residues. Germline V lookup: CDR1 SEHNR, CDR2 FQNEAQ (reference sequence). Trimming took off 0 bases at V and 5 bases at J, with 8 bases between the two ends. For the CDR3, the DNA is TGTGCCAGCAGCTTAGCTGAGTCTAACAATGAGCAGTTCTTC. Amino acid sequence: CASSLAESNNEQFF. Together with reference TRBV7-9 and TRBJ2-1, the CDR3 gives the full variable domain: DTGVSQNPRHKITKRGQNVTFRCDPISEHNRLYWYRQTLGQGPEFLTYFQNEAQLEKSRLLSDRFSAERPKGSFSTLEIQRTEQGDSAMYLCASSLAESNNEQFFGPGTRLTVL.

This clone was observed a single time. The rearrangement links TRBV4-1 to TRBJ2-2; TRBD2 matches at 9 bases. Germline CDR1 is MGHRA and CDR2 is YSYEKL. The CDR3 is 18 residues long. V dropped 1 base and J dropped 6; count of bases not matched to a gene: 12. Written as DNA, the CDR3 is TGCGCCAGCAGCCAAGTCGAAGCGGGAGGCTCCCAAGCCGGGGAGCTGTTTTTT. Protein sequence: CASSQVEAGGSQAGELFF.

The chain recombines TRBV2 with TRBJ1-5, with D tentatively TRBD1 (6 bases). Germline CDR1 reads SNHLY; CDR2 reads FYNNEI. Trimming pared 9 bases from V and 4 bases from J, leaving 16 bases between. The CDR3 length is 14 residues. CDR3 nucleotide sequence: TGTGCCAGGAGGCAGGGGTCACTAAATCAGCCCCAGCATTTT. It encodes CARRQGSLNQPQHF.

The table lists this clone with a few counts. One end of the junction fails to match germline, which may point to a read error. The chain is built from TRBV28 and TRBJ2-3, with 9 bases fitting TRBD1. The germline V gene has CDR1 MDHEN and CDR2 SYDVKM. The CDR3 is made up of 13 amino acids. The CDR3 reads CSSRRQGADTQYF. CDR3 DNA: TGTTCCAGCAGACGACAGGGGGCAGATACGCAGTATTTT.

Sample share makes this clone medium-sized. The chain employs TRBV6-1 and TRBJ1-6, with 8 bases aligning to TRBD1. This CDR3 contains 14 residues. The trim removed 8 bases at V and 9 bases at J, leaving 9 bases unmatched. Germline CDR1 MNHNS, CDR2 SASEGT. CDR3 residues: CASQTGEKSSPLHF. CDR3 DNA sequence: TGTGCCAGCCAGACAGGGGAAAAGAGTTCACCCCTCCACTTT.

In its sample, this clone was seen a few times. The CDR3 here is CACAGYNEQFF. CDR3 coding DNA: TGTGCCTGTGCCGGTTACAATGAGCAGTTCTTC. This chain uses TRBV12-3 or TRBV12-4 with TRBJ2-1; D ambiguous. Trimming cost V 11 bases and J 4 bases, with 9 bases left between them. The CDR3 spans 11 residues.

The V gene is TRBV28, the J gene TRBJ1-2; weak D call: TRBD1 (5 bases). Deletions cut 2 bases from V and 0 bases from J, with 13 bases between. CDR3 length: 16 amino acids. Germline assignment: CDR1 MDHEN and CDR2 SYDVKM. DNA for the CDR3: TGTGCCAGCAGTTTACTCCAGGGAGGTCCTAACTATGGCTACACCTTC. Protein sequence: CASSLLQGGPNYGYTF.

This clone has more than one count but fewer than ten. The chain has TRBV10-1 and TRBJ1-2, with D unresolved. This CDR3 comprises 17 residues. The germline V gene encodes CDR1 WNHNN and CDR2 SYGVQD (reference sequence). Trimming left V 3 bases short and J 3 bases short, with 20 bases between. In nucleotides, the CDR3 is TGCGCCAGCAGTGATGCCCCCTCGGGGTGGGCCGACTATGGCTACACCTTC. This gives the protein CASSDAPSGWADYGYTF.

By share, this clone counts as large (0.1 to 1%). The gene calls are TRBV27 and TRBJ1-1; D is unresolved. This CDR3 comprises 13 residues. Per germline, CDR1 MNHEY and CDR2 SMNVEV (reference sequence). V shed 3 bases and J shed 1 base, with 6 bases lying between them. The DNA for the CDR3 is TGTGCCAGCAGTTTGATCAGGAACACTGAAGCTTTCTTT. Translation gives CASSLIRNTEAFF.

This clone is medium-sized (0.01 to 0.1%) in the sample. The chain is built from TRBV5-1 and TRBJ2-1; 10 bases are a match to TRBD2. CDR3 length equals 15 residues. The germline CDR1 and CDR2 sequences are SGHRS and YFSETQ. The ends lost 6 bases at V and 4 bases at J; junction bases unmatched: 7. The CDR3, as DNA: TGCGCCAGCAACAACCCGGGACTAGCGTACAATGAGCAGTTCTTC. Its protein is CASNNPGLAYNEQFF.

The chain has TRBV20-1 and TRBJ2-1, with 13 positions matching TRBD2. Germline V gene sequence: CDR1 DFQATT, CDR2 SNEGSKA (reference sequence). The CDR3 has 16 residues. The V segment lost 3 bases and the J segment 9 bases; nucleotides outside the gene matches: 11. The DNA for the CDR3 is TGCAGTGCTAGGGCAGGCCTACTAGCGGGAGGGGGTGAGCAGTTCTTC. As protein: CSARAGLLAGGGEQFF.

The CDR3 sequence is CASSSEEGGTNTEAFF. DNA for the CDR3: TGTGCCAGCAGCTCAGAAGAGGGGGGAACCAACACTGAAGCTTTCTTT. J is TRBJ1-1 and V is TRBV7-8; TRBD1 is a possible D gene (6 bases). The CDR3 runs to 16 residues. V lost 4 bases and J lost 2, with 17 bases in between. The V gene's germline CDR1 is SGHVS and CDR2 FQNEAQ.

This clone was detected a few times. The chain combines TRBV5-8 with TRBJ2-1; tentatively, D is TRBD1 (5 bases). The CDR3 has 14 amino acids. The V end was cut by 2 bases, the J end by 4 bases, with 10 bases between. Looked up from germline, CDR1 is SGHTS and CDR2 is YDEGEE. CDR3 region: CASSFETAYNEQFF. CDR3 DNA: TGTGCCAGCAGCTTTGAGACAGCTTACAATGAGCAGTTCTTC.

This clone is labeled as large. This chain connects TRBV2 to TRBJ2-7; D unresolved. The CDR3 totals 13 residues. Germline V lookup: CDR1 SNHLY, CDR2 FYNNEI. V gave up 4 bases and J gave up 3 bases, with 10 bases separating them. The CDR3 nucleotides read TGTGCCAGCAGTGGAATCACTAACTACGAGCAGTACTTC. It is translated as CASSGITNYEQYF. Filled out from reference TRBV2 and TRBJ2-7, the complete variable domain reads EPEVTQTPSHQVTQMGQEVILRCVPISNHLYFYWYRQILGQKVEFLVSFYNNEISEKSEIFDDQFSVERPDGSNFTLKIRSTKLEDSAMYFCASSGITNYEQYFGPGTRLTVT.

This chain uses TRBV6-4 with TRBJ2-1, with TRBD2 matching over 12 bases. From germline, CDR1 is MRHNA and CDR2 SNTAGT. J was trimmed by 6 bases and V by 0 bases; bases with no gene match: 0. The CDR3 consists of 15 residues. This chain's CDR3 is CASSDSTSGSNEQFF. CDR3 coding DNA: TGTGCCAGCAGTGACTCGACTAGCGGGAGCAATGAGCAGTTCTTC.

A word on this clone: At one of its ends the junction is not consistent with the germline gene, which may arise from a read error. V is TRBV12-3 or TRBV12-4 and J is TRBJ2-3; D is undetermined. The CDR3 has 13 amino acids. The CDR3 DNA sequence: TGTGCCGGCAGTGAAGGAAACACAGATAAGCAGTGTTTT. Encoded protein: CAGSEGNTDKQCF.

The chain couples TRBV6-1 to TRBJ1-5; unclear D gene. CDR1 is MNHNS and CDR2 is SASEGT in the germline V gene. The V end lost 1 base, the J end lost 3 bases, and 4 bases lay between the germline ends. This CDR3 comprises 13 residues. The CDR3 sequence: CASSEGLNQPQHF. The CDR3 nucleotides read TGTGCCAGCAGTGAAGGCCTCAATCAGCCCCAGCATTTT.